This TCR beta chain was captured in a study of shared clonotypes between healthy human individuals. Looking at the study overall: The study used three CD4 naive, three CD4 memory, two CD8 naive and one CD8 memory plate per donor.

Germline V gene lookup returns CDR1 SGHRS and CDR2 YFSETQ. The CDR3 is 16 amino acids. V dropped 0 bases and J dropped 0 bases, with 10 bases sitting between them. Sorted-subset replicate PCRs used 150 to 200 ng DNA, around 27,000 T cell genomes. This table comes from immunoSEQ multiplex PCR, and its TCRdb copy is limited to in-frame clones, with some not included. The sample records roughly 1 million clones, around four fifths being singletons. The sequencing input was memory CD4+ T cells sorted from blood. Subset specified: CD45RA-negative fraction. The TCR was taken from a man between 18 and 29 years old in good health. The V call is TRBV5-1, the J call TRBJ1-3, with D uncertain. This CDR3 is CASSLAGHISGNTIYF. The CDR3 DNA sequence: TGCGCCAGCAGCTTGGCTGGGCACATCTCTGGAAACACCATATATTTT.